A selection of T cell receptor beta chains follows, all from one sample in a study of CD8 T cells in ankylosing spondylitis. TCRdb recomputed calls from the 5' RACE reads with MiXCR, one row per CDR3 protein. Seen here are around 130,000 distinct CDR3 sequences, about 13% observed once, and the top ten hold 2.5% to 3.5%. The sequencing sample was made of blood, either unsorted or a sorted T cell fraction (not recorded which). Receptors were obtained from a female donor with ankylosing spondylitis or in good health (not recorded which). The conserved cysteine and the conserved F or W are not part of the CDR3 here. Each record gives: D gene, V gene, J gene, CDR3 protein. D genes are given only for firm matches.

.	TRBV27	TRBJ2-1	ASSSEGLGGNEQF
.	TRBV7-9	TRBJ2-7	ASSRALASYEQY
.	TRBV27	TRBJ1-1	ASTMAGDGTEAF
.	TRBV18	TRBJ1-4	ASSPGRRENEKLF
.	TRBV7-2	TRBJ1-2	ASSPLGGARNYGYT
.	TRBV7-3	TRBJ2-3	ASSSLGLSTDTQY
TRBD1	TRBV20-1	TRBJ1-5	SARGGGGQPQH
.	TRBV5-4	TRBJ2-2	ASSSGSGELF
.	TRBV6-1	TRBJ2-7	ASSENRVTYEQY
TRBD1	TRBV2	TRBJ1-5	ASSELSDRGGDQPQH
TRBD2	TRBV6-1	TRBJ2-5	ASRGSERGEKETQY
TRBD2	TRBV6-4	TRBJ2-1	ASSTSGSSSYNEQF
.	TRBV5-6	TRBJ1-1	ASSRDRNTEAF
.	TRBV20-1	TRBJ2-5	SAKQPQETQY
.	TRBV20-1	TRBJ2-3	SAPIPSPDTQY
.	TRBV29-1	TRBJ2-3	SVETGSTDTQY